This T cell receptor beta chain comes out of a study of shared clonotypes between healthy human individuals. At the level of the study: Those who served as donors were two women and a few men between the ages of 18 and 49.

Comment on this clone: Its cognate antigen is unknown.

The V and J ends lost 3 bases and 6 bases, in that order; junction bases with no gene match: 3. The germline CDR1 and CDR2 sequences are KGHSH and LQKENI. This CDR3 has 13 amino acids. As originally analysed: Filtering differed, since immunoSEQ gave only junction sequences and no quality scores. Assay: immunoSEQ multiplex PCR; the TCRdb copy retains only in-frame clones and omits some. V and J calls and clone size come straight from that table; D and trimming were deduced from the DNA. This sample has 2 million to 2.5 million clones, with approximately 95% found just once. Notes on the study in general: The study found lower generation probabilities in non-shared clonotypes than in those shared by all four donors. Estimated richness values were generally larger in naive subsets than in memory subsets.

Sequencing input: naive CD4+ T cells sorted from blood. Subset in this sample: CD45RA+ positively selected. The sequence was obtained from a man between 18 and 29 years old in good health. The chain combines TRBV18 with TRBJ2-7; 9 nucleotides agree with TRBD2. The CDR3 DNA sequence: TGTGCCAGCTCACCGGCGGGAGGGGGCGAGCAGTACTTC. Its protein is CASSPAGGGEQYF. The variable domain in full, completed from reference TRBV18 and TRBJ2-7, reads NAGVMQNPRHLVRRRGQEARLRCSPMKGHSHVYWYRQLPEEGLKFMVYLQKENIIDESGMPKERFSAEFPKEGPSILRIQQVVRGDSAAYFCASSPAGGGEQYFGPGTRLTVT.